This section outlines one T cell receptor beta chain sequence together with its context. Its target is not known. The record originates from a study of early T cells in non-severe SARS-CoV-2 infection. Study in general: The study sequenced bulk RNA from unsorted whole blood, with chains unpaired. Points from the study as a whole: Database matching using VDJdb favored anti-spike CD8 responses, with private and CD4 specificities left missing.

Unique molecular identifier tags were affixed to discrete cDNA molecules. From the 5' RACE reads, TCRdb called clonotypes with MiXCR, one entry per CDR3 protein. The table lists about 83,000 distinct CDR3 sequences, about 10% of them singletons. There are 17 residues in the CDR3. Between the trimmed V and J ends, which lost 12 bases and 5 bases, there was a span of 30 bases. Germline V CDR1 and CDR2: KGHDR, SFDVKD. Sequenced material: whole blood, taken at baseline. The V gene is TRBV24-1, the J gene TRBJ1-1; no firm D call. This receptor was obtained from an adult who was a healthcare worker with PCR-confirmed SARS-CoV-2 infection or an uninfected control (not recorded which). CDR3 region: CAPPMTEMLVLLTEAFF. The CDR3 DNA reads TGTGCCCCCCCCATGACCGAAATGCTGGTACTACTTACTGAAGCTTTCTTT.